Listed below are T cell receptor beta chains from one sample, sequenced in a study of early T cells in non-severe SARS-CoV-2 infection. TCRdb re-analysed the 5' RACE reads in MiXCR, keeping a single row per CDR3 protein. The sample shows tens of thousands of distinct CDR3 sequences, around 15% of them seen only once. The sequencing input was whole blood. The receptor source for this set is an adult who was a healthcare worker with PCR-confirmed SARS-CoV-2 infection or an uninfected control (not recorded which). CDR3s include the opening cysteine and the closing phenylalanine or tryptophan. A D gene is named only where the DNA matches it firmly. Rows may omit the clone size; those that give it use once, few, many or a size class.

V: TRBV4-1; D: .; size: .; length: 13; J: TRBJ2-5; CDR3: CASSPLGEETQYF; DNA: TGCGCCAGCAGCCCCTTGGGGGAAGAGACCCAGTACTTC
V: TRBV2; D: TRBD2; size: many; length: 14; J: TRBJ2-2; CDR3: CASYPSGLTGELFF; DNA: TGTGCCAGCTACCCTAGCGGCCTAACCGGGGAGCTGTTTTTT
V: TRBV28; D: .; size: few; length: 15; J: TRBJ2-6; CDR3: CASSFPGSGANVLTF; DNA: TGTGCCAGCAGTTTCCCCGGGTCGGGGGCCAACGTCCTGACTTTC
V: TRBV30; D: TRBD1; size: .; length: 13; J: TRBJ2-1; CDR3: CAWSGAGGNEQFF; DNA: TGTGCCTGGAGTGGAGCAGGGGGCAATGAGCAGTTCTTC
V: TRBV6-2/TRBV6-3; D: .; size: few; length: 11; J: TRBJ2-7; CDR3: CATIQLYEQYF; DNA: TGTGCCACCATCCAACTCTACGAGCAGTACTTC
V: TRBV20-1; D: .; size: .; length: 11; J: TRBJ1-4; CDR3: CSAPQEVKLFF; DNA: TGCAGTGCCCCGCAAGAGGTGAAACTGTTTTTT
V: TRBV6-2/TRBV6-3; D: .; size: few; length: 16; J: TRBJ1-1; CDR3: CASSFATGNMNTEAFF; DNA: TGTGCCAGCAGTTTCGCGACAGGCAATATGAACACTGAAGCTTTCTTT
V: TRBV6-2/TRBV6-3; D: TRBD1; size: few; length: 17; J: TRBJ1-1; CDR3: CASSYPDRGRRAAEAFF; DNA: TGTGCCAGCAGTTACCCCGACAGGGGCAGGAGGGCGGCTGAAGCTTTCTTT
V: TRBV28; D: TRBD1; size: many; length: 15; J: TRBJ1-6; CDR3: CASRFRTGSNSPLHF; DNA: TGTGCCAGCCGGTTTCGGACAGGCTCTAATTCACCCCTCCACTTT
V: TRBV20-1; D: .; size: many; length: 12; J: TRBJ1-1; CDR3: CSARDRSTEAFF; DNA: TGCAGTGCTAGAGACCGGAGCACTGAAGCTTTCTTT
V: TRBV3-1; D: .; size: .; length: 13; J: TRBJ1-5; CDR3: CASSLNEGQPQHF; DNA: TGTGCCAGCAGCCTCAATGAGGGGCAGCCCCAGCATTTT
V: TRBV11-2; D: .; size: few; length: 16; J: TRBJ2-4; CDR3: CASLPDPTLAKNIQYF; DNA: TGTGCCAGCCTCCCGGATCCGACTTTAGCCAAAAACATTCAGTACTTC
V: TRBV28; D: .; size: .; length: 12; J: TRBJ1-5; CDR3: CASSERVQPQHF; DNA: TGTGCCAGCAGCGAAAGGGTTCAGCCCCAGCATTTT
V: TRBV28; D: TRBD1; size: .; length: 14; J: TRBJ2-7; CDR3: CASSPSTGRYEQYF; DNA: TGTGCCAGCAGTCCCTCGACAGGGCGGTACGAGCAGTACTTC
V: TRBV3-1; D: .; size: .; length: 16; J: TRBJ2-4; CDR3: CASSQEAGTVRNIQYF; DNA: TGTGCCAGCAGCCAAGAGGCAGGAACCGTAAGGAACATTCAGTACTTC
V: TRBV12-3/TRBV12-4; D: .; size: .; length: 11; J: TRBJ1-1; CDR3: CASSFMWEAFF; DNA: TGTGCCAGCAGTTTCATGTGGGAAGCTTTCTTT
V: TRBV20-1; D: TRBD2; size: .; length: 13; J: TRBJ2-7; CDR3: CSVPGGARYEQYF; DNA: TGCAGTGTCCCCGGGGGGGCCCGGTACGAGCAGTACTTC
V: TRBV5-6; D: TRBD1; size: .; length: 14; J: TRBJ1-4; CDR3: CASSEGQGPEKLFF; DNA: TGTGCCAGCAGCGAGGGACAGGGACCCGAAAAACTGTTTTTT
V: TRBV5-5; D: .; size: few; length: 16; J: TRBJ2-2; CDR3: CASSPTEYSNTGELFF; DNA: TGTGCCAGCAGCCCGACAGAGTACTCGAACACCGGGGAGCTGTTTTTT
V: TRBV11-2; D: .; size: many; length: 16; J: TRBJ2-6; CDR3: CASSLSRVSGANVLTF; DNA: TGTGCCAGCAGCCTTAGCAGGGTCTCTGGGGCCAACGTCCTGACTTTC
V: TRBV27; D: .; size: .; length: 13; J: TRBJ1-1; CDR3: CASSPRKNTEAFF; DNA: TGTGCCAGCAGTCCAAGAAAGAACACTGAAGCTTTCTTT
V: TRBV5-1; D: .; size: few; length: 13; J: TRBJ1-2; CDR3: CASRQTGNYGYTF; DNA: TGCGCCAGCAGGCAAACAGGGAACTATGGCTACACCTTC
V: TRBV5-1; D: TRBD2; size: many; length: 16; J: TRBJ2-4; CDR3: CASSPSAGGLKNIQYF; DNA: TGCGCCAGCAGCCCCTCTGCGGGGGGGCTTAAAAACATTCAGTACTTC
V: TRBV10-3; D: .; size: few; length: 12; J: TRBJ2-1; CDR3: CAIRGAYNEQFF; DNA: TGTGCCATCAGGGGGGCCTACAATGAGCAGTTCTTC
V: TRBV10-3; D: .; size: .; length: 9; J: TRBJ2-1; CDR3: CAIGNEQFF; DNA: TGTGCCATCGGAAATGAGCAGTTCTTC
V: TRBV29-1; D: .; size: .; length: 16; J: TRBJ2-3; CDR3: CSVEGSDWTSTDTQYF; DNA: TGCAGCGTTGAAGGGAGCGACTGGACTAGCACAGATACGCAGTATTTT
V: TRBV28; D: TRBD2; size: .; length: 16; J: TRBJ2-5; CDR3: CASSFPGLVKKETQYF; DNA: TGTGCCAGCAGTTTCCCCGGACTAGTTAAAAAAGAGACCCAGTACTTC
V: TRBV6-2/TRBV6-3; D: TRBD2; size: few; length: 20; J: TRBJ2-3; CDR3: CASGNARGTSGPNSTDTQYF; DNA: TGTGCCAGCGGCAACGCTCGAGGGACTAGCGGACCCAATAGCACAGATACGCAGTATTTT
V: TRBV11-2; D: TRBD1; size: many; length: 14; J: TRBJ2-7; CDR3: CASSQGQGSYEQYF; DNA: TGTGCCAGCAGTCAGGGACAGGGTTCCTACGAGCAGTACTTC
V: TRBV5-5; D: .; size: many; length: 16; J: TRBJ1-1; CDR3: CASSLGLLPGNTEAFF; DNA: TGTGCCAGCAGCTTGGGGTTGCTCCCAGGAAACACTGAAGCTTTCTTT
V: TRBV29-1; D: .; size: many; length: 12; J: TRBJ1-5; CDR3: CSVRFLDQPQHF; DNA: TGCAGCGTAAGGTTTCTTGATCAGCCCCAGCATTTT
V: TRBV18; D: .; size: few; length: 15; J: TRBJ1-4; CDR3: CASSPTMWSGEKLFF; DNA: TGTGCCAGCTCACCAACGATGTGGTCCGGGGAAAAACTGTTTTTT
V: TRBV11-2; D: TRBD2; size: .; length: 14; J: TRBJ2-7; CDR3: CASSFGTRTGEQYF; DNA: TGTGCCAGCAGCTTCGGGACTAGGACGGGCGAGCAGTACTTC
V: TRBV7-9; D: .; size: many; length: 11; J: TRBJ1-1; CDR3: CASSPYTEAFF; DNA: TGTGCCAGCAGCCCTTACACTGAAGCTTTCTTT
V: TRBV3-1; D: .; size: few; length: 14; J: TRBJ2-3; CDR3: CASGPELDTDTQYF; DNA: TGTGCCAGCGGTCCGGAGTTGGACACAGATACGCAGTATTTT
V: TRBV9; D: .; size: .; length: 14; J: TRBJ1-1; CDR3: CASSVGGAGTEAFF; DNA: TGTGCCAGCAGCGTGGGGGGCGCTGGGACTGAAGCTTTCTTT
V: TRBV7-9; D: .; size: few; length: 14; J: TRBJ1-1; CDR3: CASSFPTGNTEAFF; DNA: TGTGCCAGCAGCTTTCCTACAGGGAACACTGAAGCTTTCTTT
V: TRBV12-3/TRBV12-4; D: TRBD1; size: .; length: 12; J: TRBJ1-2; CDR3: CASSSGQGGYTF; DNA: TGTGCCAGCAGTTCCGGACAGGGGGGCTACACCTTC
V: TRBV20-1; D: .; size: once; length: 15; J: TRBJ1-2; CDR3: CSAPVGHSGIYGYTF; DNA: TGCAGTGCGCCGGTCGGGCATAGCGGGATCTATGGCTACACCTTC
V: TRBV6-4; D: .; size: few; length: 15; J: TRBJ2-6; CDR3: CASSDRSAGANVLTF; DNA: TGTGCCAGCAGCGACAGGTCCGCTGGGGCCAACGTCCTGACTTTC
V: TRBV27; D: TRBD1; size: .; length: 15; J: TRBJ2-3; CDR3: CASSSTGGSTDTQYF; DNA: TGTGCCAGCAGTTCGACAGGGGGGAGCACAGATACGCAGTATTTT
V: TRBV5-4; D: .; size: .; length: 15; J: TRBJ1-3; CDR3: CASSPSQGNGNTIYF; DNA: TGTGCCAGCAGCCCGTCCCAGGGTAATGGAAACACCATATATTTT
V: TRBV4-1; D: .; size: .; length: 16; J: TRBJ2-1; CDR3: CASSQVGARVSRGQFF; DNA: TGCGCCAGCAGCCAAGTTGGGGCCCGGGTCTCCCGGGGGCAGTTCTTC
V: TRBV21-1; D: .; size: few; length: 15; J: TRBJ2-7; CDR3: CASSPSERGGWEQYF; DNA: TGTGCCAGCAGCCCGAGCGAGAGGGGGGGATGGGAGCAGTACTTC
V: TRBV6-5; D: .; size: .; length: 14; J: TRBJ1-5; CDR3: CASSYGRNNQPQHF; DNA: TGTGCCAGCAGTTACGGGCGGAACAATCAGCCCCAGCATTTT
V: TRBV29-1; D: TRBD1; size: .; length: 16; J: TRBJ1-1; CDR3: CSVNTRDSQMNTEAFF; DNA: TGCAGCGTCAATACCCGGGACAGCCAGATGAACACTGAAGCTTTCTTT
V: TRBV28; D: .; size: few; length: 16; J: TRBJ1-2; CDR3: CASSSPRGFANYGYTF; DNA: TGTGCCAGCAGTTCCCCCCGGGGCTTCGCTAACTATGGCTACACCTTC
V: TRBV3-1; D: .; size: .; length: 15; J: TRBJ2-1; CDR3: CASSRFRVSYNEQFF; DNA: TGTGCCAGCAGCCGATTCAGGGTTTCCTACAATGAGCAGTTCTTC
V: TRBV5-1; D: .; size: .; length: 15; J: TRBJ2-7; CDR3: CASSLTPGSGFEQYF; DNA: TGCGCCAGCAGCTTAACTCCGGGCTCTGGCTTCGAGCAGTACTTC
V: TRBV7-8; D: TRBD1; size: .; length: 15; J: TRBJ1-2; CDR3: CASSLYTGGGYGYTF; DNA: TGTGCCAGCAGCTTATATACAGGGGGCGGCTATGGCTACACCTTC
V: TRBV5-4; D: .; size: .; length: 15; J: TRBJ1-2; CDR3: CASSPGRPPDYGYTF; DNA: TGTGCCAGCAGCCCGGGACGGCCCCCAGACTATGGCTACACCTTC
V: TRBV27; D: .; size: few; length: 15; J: TRBJ2-7; CDR3: CASSLLGVSSYEQYF; DNA: TGTGCCAGCAGTTTATTGGGAGTATCCTCCTACGAGCAGTACTTC
V: TRBV5-1; D: TRBD2; size: few; length: 20; J: TRBJ2-1; CDR3: CASSFRLAGALPSSYNEQFF; DNA: TGCGCCAGCAGCTTCCGACTAGCGGGCGCACTTCCGAGCTCCTACAATGAGCAGTTCTTC
V: TRBV5-1; D: .; size: few; length: 13; J: TRBJ1-5; CDR3: CASSSGVNQPQHF; DNA: TGCGCCAGCAGCTCCGGGGTAAATCAGCCCCAGCATTTT
V: TRBV10-2; D: .; size: .; length: 14; J: TRBJ1-4; CDR3: CASTRIRGNEKLFF; DNA: TGCGCCAGCACCCGGATTCGGGGAAATGAAAAACTGTTTTTT
V: TRBV10-2; D: TRBD1; size: .; length: 17; J: TRBJ2-1; CDR3: CASSEGYGTGIRNEQFF; DNA: TGCGCCAGCAGTGAGGGTTACGGGACAGGGATTAGGAATGAGCAGTTCTTC
V: TRBV7-6; D: .; size: few; length: 16; J: TRBJ2-6; CDR3: CASSFRSSPGANVLTF; DNA: TGTGCCAGCAGTTTCCGTAGCAGCCCTGGGGCCAACGTCCTGACTTTC
V: TRBV11-2; D: TRBD1; size: .; length: 16; J: TRBJ2-6; CDR3: CASSPRTGFGANVLTF; DNA: TGTGCCAGCAGCCCCCGGACAGGGTTCGGGGCCAACGTCCTGACTTTC
V: TRBV10-1; D: TRBD2; size: few; length: 17; J: TRBJ2-1; CDR3: CASSRTSGGLRNNEQFF; DNA: TGCGCCAGCAGCAGGACTAGCGGGGGGTTACGAAACAATGAGCAGTTCTTC
V: TRBV6-5; D: .; size: .; length: 14; J: TRBJ1-1; CDR3: CASSRRTALGEAFF; DNA: TGTGCCAGCAGTCGGAGGACGGCCCTGGGAGAAGCTTTCTTT